The TCR beta chain under discussion was sequenced for a study of response to subunit inactivated influenza vaccine. Study-level findings and limits: The authors suggested that few new T cells are recruited per seasonal influenza vaccination.

This clonotype was found many times. Its antigen is as yet unknown. Trimming removed 5 bases at V and 7 bases at J, with 17 bases between. Germline V gene sequence: CDR1 SGHTA, CDR2 FQGNSA. CDR3 length: 15 residues. MiXCR was run by TCRdb on the RT-PCR reads, yielding one entry per CDR3 protein. Here the sample spans approximately 520,000 distinct CDR3 sequences, more than 15% being singletons. The chain carries TRBV7-2 and TRBJ1-4; a weak D match, TRBD1 (6 bases). This receptor was taken from a man in his fifties or sixties who received an inactivated influenza vaccine. This sample comprised CD4+ T cells sorted from PBMCs, obtained about 23 months after vaccination. The CDR3 sequence is CASSISGTRAEKLFF. The CDR3 DNA follows: TGTGCCAGCAGCATATCCGGGACAAGGGCTGAAAAACTGTTTTTT. The entire variable domain, with the rest obtained from reference TRBV7-2 and TRBJ1-4, is as follows: GAGVSQSPSNKVTEKGKDVELRCDPISGHTALYWYRQSLGQGLEFLIYFQGNSAPDKSGLPSDRFSAERTGGSVSTLTIQRTQQEDSAVYLCASSISGTRAEKLFFGSGTQLSVL.